This TCR beta chain was sequenced in a study of neurological immune-mediated disorders. The cDNA was produced through 5'RACE with 10-nucleotide random UMIs. Whenever a sequencing run was performed, it yielded over 200 million TCR-beta sequences from 15-18 subjects. TCRdb analysed the 5' RACE reads with MiXCR anew, one entry per CDR3 protein. The sample yields about 62,000 distinct CDR3 sequences, 3% to 4% seen once. There are 17 residues in the CDR3. V gave up 0 bases and J gave up 2 bases; unmatched junction bases: 9. Germline values: CDR1 LGHDT, CDR2 YNNKEL (reference sequence). This clonotype appeared many times.

Sequenced sample: PBMCs. The source of this sequence is a woman aged 45 to 65 with multiple sclerosis. The chain recombines TRBV3-1 with TRBJ2-5; 7 bases agree with TRBD1. The CDR3 DNA is TGTGCCAGCAGCCAAGAGTGGGTAGAGGGGGCACAAGAGACCCAGTACTTC. This codes for CASSQEWVEGAQETQYF.